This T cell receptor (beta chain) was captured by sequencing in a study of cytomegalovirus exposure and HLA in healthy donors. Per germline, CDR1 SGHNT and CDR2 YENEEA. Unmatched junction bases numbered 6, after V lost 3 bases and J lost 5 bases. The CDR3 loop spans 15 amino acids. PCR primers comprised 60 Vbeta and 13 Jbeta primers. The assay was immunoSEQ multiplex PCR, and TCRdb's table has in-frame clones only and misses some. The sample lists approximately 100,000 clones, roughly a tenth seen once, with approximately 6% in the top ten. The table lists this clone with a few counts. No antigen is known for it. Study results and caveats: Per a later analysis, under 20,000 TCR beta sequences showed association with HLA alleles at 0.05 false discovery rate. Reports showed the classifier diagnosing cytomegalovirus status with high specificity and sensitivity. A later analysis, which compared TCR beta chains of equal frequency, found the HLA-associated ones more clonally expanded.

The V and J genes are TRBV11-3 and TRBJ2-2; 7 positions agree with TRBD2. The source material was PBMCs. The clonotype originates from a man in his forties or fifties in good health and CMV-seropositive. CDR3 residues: CASSLSRELTGELFF. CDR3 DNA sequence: TGTGCCAGCAGCTTGTCGCGGGAGCTGACCGGGGAGCTGTTTTTT.